The clone carrying this T cell receptor (beta chain) was detected ten times or more. This entry belongs to a study of T cells in Graves' hyperthyroidism and ophthalmopathy. Researchers took RNA transcripts and amplified the TCR beta CDR3 regions from them. With the HTBI primer set, the TCR CDR3 went through a first round of RT-PCR. MiXCR, applied by TCRdb to the multiplex PCR reads, yields one record per CDR3 protein. The sample yields about 280,000 distinct CDR3 sequences, 25% to 30% seen once. The CDR3 extends over 19 amino acids. Trimming removed 6 bases at V and 5 bases at J, with 31 bases between. The germline gives CDR1 MRHNA, CDR2 SNTAGT.

The specimen sequenced was blood. J is TRBJ1-2 and V is TRBV6-4; D unresolved. The TCR comes from a man aged 35 to 55 with Graves' hyperthyroidism that later progressed to Graves' ophthalmopathy. CDR3 amino acids: CASSPRSELGINLKYGYTF. CDR3 DNA: TGTGCCAGCAGCCCTAGGAGCGAGTTGGGAATTAACTTAAAGTATGGCTACACCTTC.